This TCR beta chain was obtained from a study of blood T cell repertoires in COVID-19. CDR3 length: 14 amino acids. V lost 0 bases and J 5 bases, leaving 12 bases between the germline ends. The germline V gene has CDR1 SGHRS and CDR2 YFSETQ. The data were produced by immunoSEQ multiplex PCR, yet TCRdb's version contains in-frame clones alone and is incomplete. The sample lists about 100,000 clones; around four fifths were seen once. The specimen sequenced was peripheral blood. The chain links TRBV5-1 to TRBJ2-7; D perhaps matches TRBD1 (6 bases). This receptor was obtained from a man aged 70-80 years with active or convalescent COVID-19. The chain's CDR3 is CASSLAPGVHEQYF. The CDR3 DNA sequence: TGCGCCAGCAGCTTGGCGCCAGGGGTACACGAGCAGTACTTC.